Only a few counts were recorded for the clone carrying this T cell receptor beta chain. What it recognizes is unknown. Tagging with unique molecular identifiers was applied to individual cDNA molecules. TCRdb passed the 5' RACE reads through MiXCR, listing each CDR3 protein once. The data contain around 83,000 distinct CDR3 sequences, less than 11% of them seen just once; the ten biggest clones take up about 8.2%. Germline trimming cut 6 bases from V and 3 bases from J; bases unmatched to any gene: 16. Germline values: CDR1 SNHLY, CDR2 FYNNEI. There are 18 residues in the CDR3. This sample is part of a study of early T cells in non-severe SARS-CoV-2 infection. Study as a whole: Chains from this unsorted whole-blood bulk RNA could not be paired. Study findings and constraints: Matching against VDJdb likely underestimated virus-specific expansions, favoring anti-spike CD8.

The sample consisted of whole blood, taken at baseline. The TCR comes from an adult who was a healthcare worker with PCR-confirmed SARS-CoV-2 infection or an uninfected control (not recorded which). The chain couples TRBV2 to TRBJ2-3; TRBD2 agrees at 9 bases. The CDR3 sequence: CASSPMGTTSGRTDTQYF. The CDR3 nucleotides read TGTGCCAGCAGCCCAATGGGGACAACTAGCGGGCGGACAGATACGCAGTATTTT.